Reported below is one TCR beta chain. The data derive from a study of blood T cell repertoires in COVID-19. As for the study in general: Specimens from acute and convalescent COVID-19 originated in the United States, Italy and Spain.

The CDR3 sequence is 15 residues long. After removal of 7 bases from V and 0 bases from J, the junction contained 3 bases not matched to a gene. The germline V gene encodes CDR1 MNHEY and CDR2 SVGAGI. Libraries were prepared by immunoSEQ multiplex PCR; TCRdb keeps only in-frame clonotypes and omits some of them. In the table there are about 120,000 clones, around 85% of which are singletons. The chain combines TRBV6-5 with TRBJ2-5; 12 bases map to TRBD2. Sequenced input: peripheral blood. This receptor was identified in a man aged 70 or older who had recovered from COVID-19. CDR3 loop: CASNRLAGDQETQYF. CDR3 DNA sequence: TGTGCCAGCAACAGACTAGCGGGAGACCAAGAGACCCAGTACTTC.